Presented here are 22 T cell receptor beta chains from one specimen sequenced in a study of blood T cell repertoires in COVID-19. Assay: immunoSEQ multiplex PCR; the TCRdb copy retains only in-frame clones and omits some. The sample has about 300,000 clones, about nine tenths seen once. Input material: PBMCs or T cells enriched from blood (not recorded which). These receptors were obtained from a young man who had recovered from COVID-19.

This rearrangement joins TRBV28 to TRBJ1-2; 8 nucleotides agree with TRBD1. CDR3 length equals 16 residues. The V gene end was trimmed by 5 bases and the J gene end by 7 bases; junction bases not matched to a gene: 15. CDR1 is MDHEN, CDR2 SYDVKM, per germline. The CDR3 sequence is CASSLPSGGSVFGYTF. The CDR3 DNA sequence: TGTGCCAGCAGTCTACCTTCAGGGGGCTCCGTCTTTGGCTACACCTTC.

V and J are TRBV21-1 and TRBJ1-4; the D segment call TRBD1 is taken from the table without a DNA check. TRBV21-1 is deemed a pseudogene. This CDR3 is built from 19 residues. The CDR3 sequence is CASSKEAGTPFATNEKLFF. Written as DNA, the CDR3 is TGTGCCAGCAGCAAAGAAGCCGGGACACCATTTGCAACTAATGAAAAACTGTTTTTT.

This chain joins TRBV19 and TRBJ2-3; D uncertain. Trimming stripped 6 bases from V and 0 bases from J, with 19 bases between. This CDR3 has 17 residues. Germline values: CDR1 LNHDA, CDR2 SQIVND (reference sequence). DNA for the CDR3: TGTGCCAGTAGCCCGGGTTTGAGGCCCACTAGCACAGATACGCAGTATTTT. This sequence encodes CASSPGLRPTSTDTQYF.

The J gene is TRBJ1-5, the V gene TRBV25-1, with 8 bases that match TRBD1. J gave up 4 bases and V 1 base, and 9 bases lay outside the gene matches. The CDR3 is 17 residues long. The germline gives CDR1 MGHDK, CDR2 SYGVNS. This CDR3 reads CASSEWGGRGLNQPQHF. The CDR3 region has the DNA TGTGCCAGCAGTGAATGGGGAGGCAGGGGGCTAAATCAGCCCCAGCATTTT.

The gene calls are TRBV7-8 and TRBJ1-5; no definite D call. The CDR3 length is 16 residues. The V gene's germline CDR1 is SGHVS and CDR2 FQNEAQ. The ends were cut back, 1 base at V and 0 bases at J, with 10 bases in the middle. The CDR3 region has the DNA TGTGCCAGCAGCTTAGTCGGGAGTTATAGCAATCAGCCCCAGCATTTT. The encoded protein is CASSLVGSYSNQPQHF.

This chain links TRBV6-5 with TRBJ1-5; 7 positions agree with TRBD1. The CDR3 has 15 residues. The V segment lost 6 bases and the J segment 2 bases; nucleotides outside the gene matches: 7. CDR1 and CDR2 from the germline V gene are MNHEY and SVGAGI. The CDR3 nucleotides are TGTGCCAGCAGCCTCGACAGGGAAGGCAATCAGCCCCAGCATTTT. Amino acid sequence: CASSLDREGNQPQHF.

The CDR3 nucleotides read TGTGCCAGCAGCCGAAACAGGAACACCGGGGAGCTGTTTTTT. Translating gives CASSRNRNTGELFF. The chain couples TRBV7-9 to TRBJ2-2; D gene ambiguous. The CDR3 spans 14 residues. Trimming removed 5 bases at V and 1 base at J, with 8 bases between. Germline V gene data show CDR1 as SEHNR and CDR2 as FQNEAQ (reference sequence).

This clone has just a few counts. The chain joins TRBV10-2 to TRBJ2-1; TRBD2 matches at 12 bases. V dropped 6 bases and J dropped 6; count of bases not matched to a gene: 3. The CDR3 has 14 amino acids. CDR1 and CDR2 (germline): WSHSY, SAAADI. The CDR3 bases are TGCGCCAGCAGAACTAGCGGGGGGTTCAATGAGCAGTTCTTC. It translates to CASRTSGGFNEQFF.

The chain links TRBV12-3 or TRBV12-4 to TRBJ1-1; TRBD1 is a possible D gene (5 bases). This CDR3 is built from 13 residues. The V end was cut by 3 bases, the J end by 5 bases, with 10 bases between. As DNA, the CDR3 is TGTGCCAGCAGTTTCGGGGCGGGGACTGAAGCTTTCTTT. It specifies CASSFGAGTEAFF.

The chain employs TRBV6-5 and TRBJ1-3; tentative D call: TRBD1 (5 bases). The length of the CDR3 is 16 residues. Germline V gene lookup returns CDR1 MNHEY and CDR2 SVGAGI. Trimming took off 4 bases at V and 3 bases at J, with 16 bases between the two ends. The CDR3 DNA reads TGTGCCAGCAGTTCCCCCAGGGCAAGCGATGGAAACACCATATATTTT. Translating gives CASSSPRASDGNTIYF.

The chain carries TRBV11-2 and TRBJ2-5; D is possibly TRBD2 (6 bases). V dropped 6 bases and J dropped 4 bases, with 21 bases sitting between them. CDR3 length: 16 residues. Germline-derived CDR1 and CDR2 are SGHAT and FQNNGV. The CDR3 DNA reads TGTGCCAGCAGTCGCGGAGGGCCCTGGAGGCCAGAGACCCAGTACTTC. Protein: CASSRGGPWRPETQYF.

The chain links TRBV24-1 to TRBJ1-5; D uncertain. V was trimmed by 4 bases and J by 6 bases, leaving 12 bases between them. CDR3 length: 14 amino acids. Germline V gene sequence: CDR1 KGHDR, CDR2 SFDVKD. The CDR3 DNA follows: TGTGCCACCAGTGACCAGCCGGGTTTTCAGCCCCAGCATTTT. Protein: CATSDQPGFQPQHF.

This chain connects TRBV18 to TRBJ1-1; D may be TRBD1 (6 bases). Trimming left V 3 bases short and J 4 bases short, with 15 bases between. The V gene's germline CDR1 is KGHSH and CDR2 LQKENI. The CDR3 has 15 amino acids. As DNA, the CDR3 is TGTGCCAGCTCACCCACATTACAGGGCATCACTGAAGCTTTCTTT. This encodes CASSPTLQGITEAFF.

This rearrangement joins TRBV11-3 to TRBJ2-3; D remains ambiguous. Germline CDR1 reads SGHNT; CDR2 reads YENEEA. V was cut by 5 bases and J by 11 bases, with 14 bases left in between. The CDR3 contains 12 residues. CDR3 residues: CASSPQALGQYF. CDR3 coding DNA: TGTGCCAGCAGCCCCCAGGCGTTGGGGCAGTATTTT.

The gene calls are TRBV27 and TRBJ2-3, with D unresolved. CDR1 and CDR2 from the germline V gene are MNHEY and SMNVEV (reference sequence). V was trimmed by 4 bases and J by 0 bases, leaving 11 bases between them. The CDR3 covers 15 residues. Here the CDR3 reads CASSSYLISTDTQYF. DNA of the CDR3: TGTGCCAGCAGTTCGTACCTAATTAGCACAGATACGCAGTATTTT.

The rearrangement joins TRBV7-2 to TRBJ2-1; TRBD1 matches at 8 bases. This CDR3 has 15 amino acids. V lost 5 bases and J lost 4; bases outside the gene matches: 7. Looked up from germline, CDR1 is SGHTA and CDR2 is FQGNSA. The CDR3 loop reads CASSPWQGAYNEQFF. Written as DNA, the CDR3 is TGTGCCAGCAGCCCGTGGCAGGGGGCTTACAATGAGCAGTTCTTC.

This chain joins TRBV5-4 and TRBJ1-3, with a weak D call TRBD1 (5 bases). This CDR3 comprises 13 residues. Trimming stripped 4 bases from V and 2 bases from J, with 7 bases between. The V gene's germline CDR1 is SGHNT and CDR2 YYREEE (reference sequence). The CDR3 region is CASSPGTGNTIYF. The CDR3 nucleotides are TGTGCCAGCAGCCCAGGGACTGGAAACACCATATATTTT.

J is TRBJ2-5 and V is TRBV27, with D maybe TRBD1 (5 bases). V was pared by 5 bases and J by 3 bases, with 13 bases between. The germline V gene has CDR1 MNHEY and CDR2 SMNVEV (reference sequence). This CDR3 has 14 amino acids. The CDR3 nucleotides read TGTGCCAGCAGTCCCCAGGGTTTCAAAGAGACCCAGTACTTC. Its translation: CASSPQGFKETQYF.

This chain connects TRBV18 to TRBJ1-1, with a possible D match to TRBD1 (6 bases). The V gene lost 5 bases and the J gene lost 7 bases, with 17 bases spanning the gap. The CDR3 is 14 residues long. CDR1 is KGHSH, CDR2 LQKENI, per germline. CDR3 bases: TGTGCCAGCTCATCGGCCGGGACAAATAATGAAGCTTTCTTT. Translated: CASSSAGTNNEAFF.

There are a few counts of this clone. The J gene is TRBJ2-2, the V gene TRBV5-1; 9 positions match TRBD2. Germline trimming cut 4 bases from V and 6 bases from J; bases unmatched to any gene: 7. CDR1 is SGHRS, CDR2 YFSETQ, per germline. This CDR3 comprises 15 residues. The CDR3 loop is CASSPGTSSPGELFF. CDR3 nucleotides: TGCGCCAGCAGCCCCGGGACTAGCTCCCCCGGGGAGCTGTTTTTT.

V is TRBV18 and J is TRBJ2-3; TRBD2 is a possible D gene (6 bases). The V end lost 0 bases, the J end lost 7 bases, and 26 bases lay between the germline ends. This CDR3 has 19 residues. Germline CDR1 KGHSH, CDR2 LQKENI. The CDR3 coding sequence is TGTGCCAGCTCACCACCGTCCATGGGTAGCGGCCTCGTCGGCAATACGCAGTATTTT. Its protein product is CASSPPSMGSGLVGNTQYF.

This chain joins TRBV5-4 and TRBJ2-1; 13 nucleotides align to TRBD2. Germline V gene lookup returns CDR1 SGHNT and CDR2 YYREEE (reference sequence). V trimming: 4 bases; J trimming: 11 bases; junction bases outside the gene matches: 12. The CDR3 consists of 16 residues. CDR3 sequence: CASSTTGTSGDAQQFF. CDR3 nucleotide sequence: TGTGCCAGCAGCACCACCGGGACTAGCGGGGACGCACAGCAGTTCTTC. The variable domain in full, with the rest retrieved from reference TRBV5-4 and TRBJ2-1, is ETGVTQSPTHLIKTRGQQVTLRCSSQSGHNTVSWYQQALGQGPQFIFQYYREEENGRGNFPPRFSGLQFPNYSSELNVNALELDDSALYLCASSTTGTSGDAQQFFGPGTRLTVL.